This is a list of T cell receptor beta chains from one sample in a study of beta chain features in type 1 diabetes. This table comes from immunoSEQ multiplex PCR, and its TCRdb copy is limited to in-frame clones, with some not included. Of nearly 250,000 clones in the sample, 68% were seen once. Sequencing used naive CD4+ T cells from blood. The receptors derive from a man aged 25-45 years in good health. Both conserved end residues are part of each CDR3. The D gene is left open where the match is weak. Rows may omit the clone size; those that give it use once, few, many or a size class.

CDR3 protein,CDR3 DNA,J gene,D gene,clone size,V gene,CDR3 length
CASRQDVNEKLFF,TGTGCCAGCAGACAGGACGTTAATGAAAAACTGTTTTTT,TRBJ1-4,-,-,TRBV7-2,13
CAISDGGLSADTQYF,TGTGCCATCAGTGACGGGGGCCTCTCGGCAGATACGCAGTATTTT,TRBJ2-3,-,-,TRBV10-3,15
CASSPGQGDQPQHF,TGTGCCAGCAGTCCGGGACAGGGCGATCAGCCCCAGCATTTT,TRBJ1-5,TRBD1,-,TRBV28,14
CASSLEGSSYNEQFF,TGCGCCAGCAGCTTGGAAGGGAGCTCCTACAATGAGCAGTTCTTC,TRBJ2-1,-,-,TRBV5-1,15
CAWSEAASNYGYTF,TGTGCCTGGAGTGAGGCGGCCTCTAACTATGGCTACACCTTC,TRBJ1-2,-,-,TRBV30,14
CASSVEYLGELFF,TGTGCCAGCAGCGTAGAATATCTCGGGGAGCTGTTTTTT,TRBJ2-2,-,-,TRBV9,13
CASSEVRASSYEQYF,TGTGCCAGCAGTGAAGTCAGGGCTAGCTCCTACGAGCAGTACTTC,TRBJ2-7,-,-,TRBV2,15
CASSLGRGYVQYF,TGTGCCAGCAGCTTGGGACGGGGATATGTTCAGTACTTC,TRBJ2-4,-,few,TRBV5-6,13
CASSQDRLAGQETQYF,TGCGCCAGCAGCCAAGATCGGCTAGCGGGTCAGGAGACCCAGTACTTC,TRBJ2-5,TRBD2,-,TRBV4-3,16
CASSSIPGLGGAEDTQYF,TGTGCCAGCAGTTCGATCCCCGGCCTAGGGGGCGCGGAAGATACGCAGTATTTT,TRBJ2-3,TRBD1,-,TRBV28,18
CASRSPTVDTQYF,TGTGCCAGCAGATCCCCGACGGTAGATACGCAGTATTTT,TRBJ2-3,-,-,TRBV7-2,13
CAWSSAIDQPQHF,TGTGCCTGGAGTTCAGCAATCGATCAGCCCCAGCATTTT,TRBJ1-5,-,few,TRBV30,13
CSVETGDEQYF,TGCAGCGTAGAAACTGGGGACGAGCAGTACTTC,TRBJ2-7,-,-,TRBV29-1,11
CASSVGFAQVPTEAFF,TGTGCCAGCAGCGTAGGCTTTGCACAGGTCCCTACTGAAGCTTTCTTT,TRBJ1-1,-,-,TRBV9,16
CASSSRPTNTGELFF,TGTGCCAGCAGCTCTAGACCGACGAACACCGGGGAGCTGTTTTTT,TRBJ2-2,-,-,TRBV7-9,15
CSASDEPQHF,TGCAGTGCTTCAGATGAGCCCCAGCATTTT,TRBJ1-5,-,-,TRBV20-1,10
CASSLAGSYGYTF,TGTGCCAGCAGCTTAGCAGGATCCTATGGCTACACCTTC,TRBJ1-2,-,once,TRBV7-9,13
CASSPRSSGANVLTF,TGTGCCAGCAGTCCTAGATCCTCTGGGGCCAACGTCCTGACTTTC,TRBJ2-6,-,few,TRBV9,15
CASSVVRGDTQYF,TGTGCCAGCAGCGTCGTCCGCGGAGATACGCAGTATTTT,TRBJ2-3,-,-,TRBV5-4,13
CSVDAMATGELFF,TGCAGCGTTGACGCAATGGCCACCGGGGAGCTGTTTTTT,TRBJ2-2,-,-,TRBV29-1,13
CSVGREQETQYF,TGCAGCGTTGGTCGGGAGCAAGAGACCCAGTACTTC,TRBJ2-5,-,-,TRBV29-1,12
CASSEASGGGETQYF,TGTGCCAGCAGTGAAGCGAGCGGGGGGGGTGAGACCCAGTACTTC,TRBJ2-5,TRBD2,few,TRBV2,15
CASSIAGQGRNEQFF,TGTGCCAGTAGTATAGCGGGGCAGGGGCGGAATGAGCAGTTCTTC,TRBJ2-1,-,-,TRBV19,15
CASSVGQGDTEAFF,TGTGCCAGCAGCGTCGGGCAGGGGGACACTGAAGCTTTCTTT,TRBJ1-1,TRBD1,-,TRBV5-4,14
CASMGPGNEQFF,TGTGCCAGCATGGGCCCCGGGAATGAGCAGTTCTTC,TRBJ2-1,-,-,TRBV28,12
CASSLGSAGGFYEQYF,TGCGCCAGCAGCTTGGGTTCGGCAGGGGGCTTCTACGAGCAGTACTTC,TRBJ2-7,TRBD1,-,TRBV5-1,16
CASSFWGAETQYF,TGTGCCAGCAGCTTTTGGGGGGCGGAGACCCAGTACTTC,TRBJ2-5,-,-,TRBV7-6,13
CAISSDRVAEAFF,TGTGCCATCAGTTCCGACAGGGTCGCTGAAGCTTTCTTT,TRBJ1-1,TRBD1,-,TRBV10-3,13
CSVRDRRVEQYF,TGCAGCGTTCGGGACAGGCGGGTTGAGCAGTACTTC,TRBJ2-7,TRBD1,-,TRBV29-1,12
CASSTHTGTAFNEQFF,TGTGCCAGCAGCACTCACACCGGGACAGCTTTCAATGAGCAGTTCTTC,TRBJ2-1,TRBD1,-,TRBV7-9,16
CSVGGQGYPYEQYF,TGCAGCGTCGGTGGACAGGGGTACCCCTACGAGCAGTACTTC,TRBJ2-7,TRBD1,few,TRBV29-1,14
CAWSIGAMNTEAFF,TGTGCCTGGAGTATCGGGGCCATGAACACTGAAGCTTTCTTT,TRBJ1-1,-,-,TRBV30,14
CAWSVQGSGYTF,TGTGCCTGGAGTGTACAGGGGTCTGGCTACACCTTC,TRBJ1-2,TRBD1,-,TRBV30,12
CASSPQGLETQYF,TGTGCCAGCAGTCCACAGGGATTGGAGACCCAGTACTTC,TRBJ2-5,-,-,TRBV28,13
CASSTRQGLGTDTQYF,TGCGCCAGCAGCACCCGACAGGGCCTAGGCACAGATACGCAGTATTTT,TRBJ2-3,TRBD1,-,TRBV5-1,16
CSAETDSSYEQYF,TGCAGCGCTGAGACGGATTCCTCCTACGAGCAGTACTTC,TRBJ2-7,-,-,TRBV29-1,13
CAWNSGQSVPEQFF,TGTGCCTGGAATTCCGGACAGTCCGTCCCTGAGCAGTTCTTC,TRBJ2-1,-,-,TRBV30,14
CAWTNYNEQFF,TGTGCCTGGACCAACTACAATGAGCAGTTCTTC,TRBJ2-1,-,-,TRBV30,11
CAWSRTGVEQYF,TGTGCCTGGAGTCGCACAGGGGTAGAGCAGTACTTC,TRBJ2-7,TRBD1,few,TRBV30,12
CSAGTGGTGELFF,TGCAGCGCTGGGACAGGGGGCACCGGGGAGCTGTTTTTT,TRBJ2-2,TRBD1,-,TRBV29-1,13
CASTGGGGHGETQYF,TGTGCCAGCACCGGTGGCGGGGGGCACGGAGAGACCCAGTACTTC,TRBJ2-5,TRBD2,-,TRBV7-9,15
CASSTPGTNTGELFF,TGTGCCAGCAGCACCCCAGGGACGAACACCGGGGAGCTGTTTTTT,TRBJ2-2,-,few,TRBV11-2,15
CASSSRPGLAYEQYF,TGTGCCAGCAGTTCCAGGCCGGGACTAGCCTACGAGCAGTACTTC,TRBJ2-7,TRBD2,-,TRBV28,15